These 3 T cell receptor beta chains were sequenced from one sample in a study of T cells in lung cancer brain metastases. Using immunoSEQ multiplex PCR, the repertoire was profiled, and TCRdb retains in-frame clones only, with some absent. The sample includes 2,300 or so clones, around 90% of them seen just once. The sequenced sample consisted of tumor tissue from the primary lung tumor. The receptor source for this set is a man between 65 and 85 years old with non-small cell lung cancer.

The V gene is TRBV5-5, the J gene TRBJ1-6; 7 bases align to TRBD1. The CDR3 runs to 15 residues. The trim removed 4 bases at V and 7 bases at J, leaving 8 bases unmatched. The germline V gene encodes CDR1 SGHKS and CDR2 YYEKEE (reference sequence). As DNA, the CDR3 is TGTGCCAGCAGCCACGACAGGGTCGAGAATTCACCCCTCCACTTT. Its translation is CASSHDRVENSPLHF. Based on the CDR3 plus reference TRBV5-5 and TRBJ1-6, the full variable domain is DAGVTQSPTHLIKTRGQQVTLRCSPISGHKSVSWYQQVLGQGPQFIFQYYEKEERGRGNFPDRFSARQFPNYSSELNVNALLLGDSALYLCASSHDRVENSPLHFGNGTRLTVT.

The gene calls are TRBV28 and TRBJ2-6; D gene uncertain. V was trimmed by 4 bases and J by 0 bases, leaving 13 bases between them. The CDR3 spans 17 residues. Germline V gene data show CDR1 as MDHEN and CDR2 as SYDVKM. The CDR3 region is CASSYEQRISGANVLTF. In nucleotides, the CDR3 is TGTGCCAGCAGTTACGAACAGAGGATCTCTGGGGCCAACGTCCTGACTTTC.

The chain recombines TRBV10-3 with TRBJ2-1; 11 bases map to TRBD2. The CDR3 has 14 amino acids. The V segment lost 7 bases and the J segment 6 bases; nucleotides outside the gene matches: 5. The germline CDR1 and CDR2 sequences are ENHRY and SYGVKD. The CDR3 nucleotides read TGTGCCATCACCGCCGGGACTAGCGGCAATGAGCAGTTCTTC. It yields the protein CAITAGTSGNEQFF.